This entry is about one T cell receptor (beta chain). CDR1 is SGHVS, CDR2 FQNEAQ, per germline. The CDR3 covers 16 residues. J lost 4 bases, V lost 0 bases, and 5 bases had no gene match. The authors' processing: Estimated nucleated cell counts came from reference gene primer amplification. Sequenced by immunoSEQ multiplex PCR; TCRdb stores in-frame clones only, minus some. From that table come the V and J calls and clone size; the DNA was used to work out D and trimming. The sample shows under 150,000 clones, 70% to 80% of them seen only once. This record comes from a study of blood T cell repertoires in COVID-19. About the research overall: Some COVID-19 samples were acute and others convalescent; all came from the United States, Italy and Spain. PBMCs, B-cell-depleted T cells, or T cells were the source of the cDNA or gDNA that made up the material.

Sequencing was done on a sample of peripheral blood. The chain is built from TRBV7-8 and TRBJ1-4; TRBD1 matches 7 bases. This TCR came from a woman of 80 years or more with active or convalescent COVID-19. Written as DNA, the CDR3 is TGTGCCAGCAGCTTAGCTTGGACAGGAAATAATGAAAAACTGTTTTTT. It codes for CASSLAWTGNNEKLFF. The full variable domain, completed using reference TRBV7-8 and TRBJ1-4, is GAGVSQSPRYKVAKRGQDVALRCDPISGHVSLFWYQQALGQGPEFLTYFQNEAQLDKSGLPSDRFFAERPEGSVSTLKIQRTQQEDSAVYLCASSLAWTGNNEKLFFGSGTQLSVL.